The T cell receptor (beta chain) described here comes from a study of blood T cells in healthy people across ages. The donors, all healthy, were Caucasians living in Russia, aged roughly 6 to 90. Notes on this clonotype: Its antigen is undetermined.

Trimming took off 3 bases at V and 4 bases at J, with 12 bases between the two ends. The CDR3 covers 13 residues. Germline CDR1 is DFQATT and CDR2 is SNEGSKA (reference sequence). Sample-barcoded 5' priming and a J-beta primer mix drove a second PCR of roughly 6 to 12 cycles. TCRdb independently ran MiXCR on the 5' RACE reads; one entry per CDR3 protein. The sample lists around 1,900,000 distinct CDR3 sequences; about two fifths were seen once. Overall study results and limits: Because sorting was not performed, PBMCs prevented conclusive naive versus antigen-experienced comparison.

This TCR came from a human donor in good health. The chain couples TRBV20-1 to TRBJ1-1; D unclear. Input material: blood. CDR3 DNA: TGCAGTGCTAGTGGGGATTTGAGCACTGAAGCTTTCTTT. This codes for CSASGDLSTEAFF.